This passage covers 9 T cell receptor beta chains from one sample sequenced in a study of T cells in Graves' hyperthyroidism and ophthalmopathy. Template material for amplifying TCR beta CDR3 regions consisted of RNA transcripts. HTBI primers were the set used in a first-round RT-PCR of the TCR CDR3. TCRdb itself ran the multiplex PCR reads through MiXCR, one entry per CDR3 protein. Altogether a few hundred thousand distinct CDR3 sequences are present, approximately 44% being singletons, with the ten largest covering around 19%. Sequencing used peripheral blood or thyroid tissue (not recorded which). These receptors were taken from an adult woman with Graves' disease, either hyperthyroidism or ophthalmopathy (not recorded which).

This clonotype showed up many times. V gene TRBV7-3 combines with J gene TRBJ2-2; D not certain. The CDR3 has 14 residues. CDR1 and CDR2 from the germline V gene are SGHTA and FQGTGA. V lost 1 base to trimming and J lost 4 bases, with 7 bases between them. This chain's CDR3 is CASSLSLGTGELFF. The DNA for the CDR3 is TGTGCCAGCAGCTTAAGCCTCGGCACCGGGGAGCTGTTTTTT.

This clonotype was picked up a small number of times. The chain is built from TRBV2 and TRBJ1-2, with TRBD1 identical over 9 bases. From germline, CDR1 is SNHLY and CDR2 FYNNEI. The CDR3 has 16 residues. V gave up 5 bases and J gave up 7 bases; unmatched junction bases: 14. CDR3 residues: CASSPHQRDRVFGYTF. The CDR3 DNA reads as TGTGCCAGCAGTCCCCATCAAAGGGACAGGGTTTTTGGCTACACCTTC.

This rearrangement joins TRBV9 to TRBJ1-2, with D uncertain. The CDR3 totals 12 residues. The germline V and J ends were trimmed by 3 bases and 3 bases, with 6 bases remaining between them. Germline CDR1 reads SGDLS; CDR2 reads YYNGEE. The CDR3 spells CASSASDYGYTF. In DNA, the CDR3 is TGTGCCAGCAGCGCCAGTGACTATGGCTACACCTTC.

The CDR3 DNA follows: TGTGCCAGCAGTCCCCCGGGAAGAAATATGCACACCGGGGAGCTGTTTTTT. This codes for CASSPPGRNMHTGELFF. V usage is TRBV12-3 or TRBV12-4 and J usage is TRBJ2-2; D might be TRBD2 (5 bases). The V end lost 5 bases, the J end lost 3 bases, and 19 bases lay between the germline ends. This CDR3 contains 17 residues.

This chain uses TRBV10-3 with TRBJ1-1; D might be TRBD1 (6 bases). This CDR3 comprises 14 residues. The germline CDR1 and CDR2 sequences are ENHRY and SYGVKD. Trimming stripped 10 bases from V and 8 bases from J, with 23 bases between. The CDR3 spells CATRPQGRSPEAFF. The CDR3 coding sequence is TGTGCCACCAGGCCCCAGGGGAGGAGCCCCGAAGCTTTCTTT.

This clonotype was seen at least ten times. The CDR3 DNA sequence: TGTGCCAGCAGTTTCACAGGGTGGGGATTGAGCACTGAAGCTTTCTTT. Translation gives CASSFTGWGLSTEAFF. This rearrangement joins TRBV12-3 or TRBV12-4 to TRBJ1-1; D is perhaps TRBD1 (6 bases). Trimming shortened V by 3 bases and J by 4 bases, and 18 bases separated the two germline ends. The CDR3 is 16 residues long.

This rearrangement joins TRBV20-1 to TRBJ1-5, with D maybe TRBD1 (5 bases). Germline values: CDR1 DFQATT, CDR2 SNEGSKA (reference sequence). V shed 2 bases and J shed 15 bases, with 17 bases lying between them. The CDR3 is 12 amino acids. The CDR3 DNA reads as TGCAGTGCTAGAAGCCGGGAGGGGCTTCGGCATTTT. Residues: CSARSREGLRHF.

Comments on this clonotype: A much larger clone differs by one base, so this may be a read error. The gene calls are TRBV12-3 or TRBV12-4 and TRBJ1-4; D might be TRBD1 (6 bases). The length of the CDR3 is 17 residues. The CDR3 coding sequence is TGTGCCAGCAGTTTGACCGGAAGGGGGTTAACTAATAAAAAACTGTTTTTT. This gives the protein CASSLTGRGLTNKKLFF.

This clonotype was recorded many times. The V and J genes are TRBV2 and TRBJ2-7; D call uncertain. The CDR3 is 13 amino acids. Germline V gives CDR1 SNHLY, CDR2 FYNNEI. The V end lost 1 base, the J end lost 8 bases, and 12 bases lay between the germline ends. CDR3 amino acids: CASSEVIRVKQYF. The CDR3, as DNA: TGTGCCAGCAGTGAAGTTATCCGGGTTAAGCAGTACTTC.